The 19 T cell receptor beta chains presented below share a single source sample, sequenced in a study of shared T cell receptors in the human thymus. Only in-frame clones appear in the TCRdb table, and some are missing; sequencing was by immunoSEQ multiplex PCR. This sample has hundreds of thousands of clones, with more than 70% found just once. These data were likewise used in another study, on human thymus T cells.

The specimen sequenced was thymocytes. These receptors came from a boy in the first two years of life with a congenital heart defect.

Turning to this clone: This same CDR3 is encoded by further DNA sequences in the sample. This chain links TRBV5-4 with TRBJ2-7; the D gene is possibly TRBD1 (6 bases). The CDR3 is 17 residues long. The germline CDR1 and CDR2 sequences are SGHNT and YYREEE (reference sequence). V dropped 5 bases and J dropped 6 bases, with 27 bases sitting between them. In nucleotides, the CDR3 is TGTGCCAGCAGTTCCAAAGACCTGGGGGCCAAAGCCTGCGAGCAGTACTTC. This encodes CASSSKDLGAKACEQYF.

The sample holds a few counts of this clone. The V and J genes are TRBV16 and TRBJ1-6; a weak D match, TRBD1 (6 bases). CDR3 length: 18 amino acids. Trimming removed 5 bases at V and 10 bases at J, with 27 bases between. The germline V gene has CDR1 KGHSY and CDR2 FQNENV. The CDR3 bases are TGTGCCAGCAGCAAACTCCCCGGGGGGCGAACAGGACGGTCACCCCTCCACTTT. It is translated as CASSKLPGGRTGRSPLHF.

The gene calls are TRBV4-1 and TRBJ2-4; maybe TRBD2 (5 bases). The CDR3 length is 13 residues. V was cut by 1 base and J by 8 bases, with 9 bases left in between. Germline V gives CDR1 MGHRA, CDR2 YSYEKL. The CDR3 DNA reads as TGCGCCAGCAGCCAAGGGCTCGGGGACATTCAGTACTTC. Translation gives CASSQGLGDIQYF.

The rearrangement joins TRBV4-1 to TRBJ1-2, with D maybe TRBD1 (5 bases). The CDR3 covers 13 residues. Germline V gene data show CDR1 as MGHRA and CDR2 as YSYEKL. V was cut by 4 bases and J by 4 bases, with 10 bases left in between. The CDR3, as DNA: TGCGCCAGCAGCCCGACAGCGGGCTATGGCTACACCTTC. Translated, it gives CASSPTAGYGYTF.

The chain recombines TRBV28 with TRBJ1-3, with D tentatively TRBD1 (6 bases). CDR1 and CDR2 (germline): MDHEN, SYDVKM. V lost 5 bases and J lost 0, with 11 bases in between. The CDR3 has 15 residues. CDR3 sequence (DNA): TGTGCCAGCAGTGAGACAGGCGACTCTGGAAACACCATATATTTT. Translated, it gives CASSETGDSGNTIYF.

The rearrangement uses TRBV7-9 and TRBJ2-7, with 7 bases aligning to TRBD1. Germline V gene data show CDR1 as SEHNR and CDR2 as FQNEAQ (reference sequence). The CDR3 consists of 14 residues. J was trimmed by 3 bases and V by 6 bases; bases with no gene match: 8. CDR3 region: CASSPGTVLYEQYF. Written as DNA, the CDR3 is TGTGCCAGCAGTCCCGGGACAGTTCTCTACGAGCAGTACTTC.

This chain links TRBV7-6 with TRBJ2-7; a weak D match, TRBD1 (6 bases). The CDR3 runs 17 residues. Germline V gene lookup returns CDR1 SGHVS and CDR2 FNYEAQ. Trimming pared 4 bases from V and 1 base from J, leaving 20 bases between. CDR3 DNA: TGTGCCAGCAGCTCCAGAAACCGGGACAATGAATCCTACGAGCAGTACTTC. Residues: CASSSRNRDNESYEQYF. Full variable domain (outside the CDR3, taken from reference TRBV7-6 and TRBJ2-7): GAGVSQSPRYKVTKRGQDVALRCDPISGHVSLYWYRQALGQGPEFLTYFNYEAQQDKSGLPNDRFSAERPEGSISTLTIQRTEQRDSAMYRCASSSRNRDNESYEQYFGPGTRLTVT.

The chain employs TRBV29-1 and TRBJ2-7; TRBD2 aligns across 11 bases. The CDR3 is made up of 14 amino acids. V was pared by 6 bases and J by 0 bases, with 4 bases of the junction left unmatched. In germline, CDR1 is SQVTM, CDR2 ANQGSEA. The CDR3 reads CSVGTSGSSYEQYF. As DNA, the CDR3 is TGCAGCGTCGGGACTAGCGGAAGCTCCTACGAGCAGTACTTC.

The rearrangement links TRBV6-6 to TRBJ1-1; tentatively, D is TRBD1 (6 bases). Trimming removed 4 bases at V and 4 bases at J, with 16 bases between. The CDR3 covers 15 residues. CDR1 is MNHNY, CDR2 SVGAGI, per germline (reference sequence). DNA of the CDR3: TGTGCCAGCAGTTGGGCTTACAGGGAAGGCACTGAAGCTTTCTTT. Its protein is CASSWAYREGTEAFF.

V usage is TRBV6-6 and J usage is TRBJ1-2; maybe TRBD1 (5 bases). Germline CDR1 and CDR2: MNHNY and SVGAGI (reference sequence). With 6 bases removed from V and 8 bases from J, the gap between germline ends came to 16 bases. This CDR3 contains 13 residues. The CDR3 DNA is TGTGCCAGCAGCAAGGACAAGAAGGGGGGCTACACCTTC. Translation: CASSKDKKGGYTF.

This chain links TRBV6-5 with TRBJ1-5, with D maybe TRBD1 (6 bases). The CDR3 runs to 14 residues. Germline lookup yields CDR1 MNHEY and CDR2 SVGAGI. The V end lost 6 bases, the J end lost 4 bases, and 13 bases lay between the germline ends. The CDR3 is CASSPGGQNQPQHF. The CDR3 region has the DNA TGTGCCAGCAGCCCCGGGGGGCAGAATCAGCCCCAGCATTTT.

The DNA of the CDR3 is TGTGCCAGCAGCTTACGCGGACAGGGGGAGCCTTTCTATGGCTACACCTTC. Residues: CASSLRGQGEPFYGYTF. This chain uses TRBV7-2 with TRBJ1-2, with 10 nucleotides matching TRBD1. This CDR3 spans 17 amino acids. From germline, CDR1 is SGHTA and CDR2 FQGNSA. V lost 2 bases and J lost 4; bases outside the gene matches: 10.

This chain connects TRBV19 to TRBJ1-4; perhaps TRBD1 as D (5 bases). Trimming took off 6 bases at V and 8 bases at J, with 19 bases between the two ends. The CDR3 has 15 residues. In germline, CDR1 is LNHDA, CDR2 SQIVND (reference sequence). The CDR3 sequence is CASRPDSEAREKLFF. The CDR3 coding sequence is TGTGCCAGTAGACCCGACAGCGAAGCACGGGAAAAACTGTTTTTT.

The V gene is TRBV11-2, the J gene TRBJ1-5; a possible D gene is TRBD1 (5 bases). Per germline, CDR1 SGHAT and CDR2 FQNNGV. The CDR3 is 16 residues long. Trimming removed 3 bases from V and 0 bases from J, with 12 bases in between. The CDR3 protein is CASSLSQGYSNQPQHF. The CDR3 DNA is TGTGCCAGCAGCTTGTCGCAGGGCTATAGCAATCAGCCCCAGCATTTT. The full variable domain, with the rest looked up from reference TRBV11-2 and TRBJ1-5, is EAGVAQSPRYKIIEKRQSVAFWCNPISGHATLYWYQQILGQGPKLLIQFQNNGVVDDSQLPKDRFSAERLKGVDSTLKIQPAKLEDSAVYLCASSLSQGYSNQPQHFGDGTRLSIL.

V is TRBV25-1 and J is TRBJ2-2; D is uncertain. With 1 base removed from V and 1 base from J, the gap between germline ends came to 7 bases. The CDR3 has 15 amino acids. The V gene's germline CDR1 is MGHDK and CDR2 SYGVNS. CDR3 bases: TGTGCCAGCAGTGAATCAACGGGGAACACCGGGGAGCTGTTTTTT. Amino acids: CASSESTGNTGELFF.

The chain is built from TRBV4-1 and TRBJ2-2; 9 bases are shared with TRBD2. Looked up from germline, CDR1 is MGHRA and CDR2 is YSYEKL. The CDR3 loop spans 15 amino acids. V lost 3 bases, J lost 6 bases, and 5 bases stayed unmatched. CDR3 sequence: CASSHPSGGSGELFF. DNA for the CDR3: TGCGCCAGCAGCCATCCCAGCGGGGGGTCCGGGGAGCTGTTTTTT.

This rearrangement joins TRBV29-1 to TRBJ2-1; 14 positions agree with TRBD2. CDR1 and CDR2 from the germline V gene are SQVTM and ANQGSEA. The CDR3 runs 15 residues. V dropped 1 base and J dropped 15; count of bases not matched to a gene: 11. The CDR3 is CSVEARLAGGPVTFF. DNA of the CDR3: TGCAGCGTTGAAGCCCGACTAGCGGGAGGGCCCGTTACGTTCTTC.

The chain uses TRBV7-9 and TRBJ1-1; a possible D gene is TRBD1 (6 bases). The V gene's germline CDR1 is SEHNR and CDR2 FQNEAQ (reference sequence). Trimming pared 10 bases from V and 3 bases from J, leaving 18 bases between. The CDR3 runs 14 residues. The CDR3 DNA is TGTGCCATTTGGATAGGGGGTGGGGACACTGAAGCTTTCTTT. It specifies CAIWIGGGDTEAFF.

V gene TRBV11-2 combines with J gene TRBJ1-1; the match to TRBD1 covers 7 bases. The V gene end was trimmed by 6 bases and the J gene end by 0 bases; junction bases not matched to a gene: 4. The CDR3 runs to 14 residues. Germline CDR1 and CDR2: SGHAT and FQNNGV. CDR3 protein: CASSTDRLNTEAFF. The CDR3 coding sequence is TGTGCCAGCAGTACGGACAGGTTGAACACTGAAGCTTTCTTT.